A single T cell receptor beta chain is shown here with its context. The data were obtained in a study of blood T cell repertoires in COVID-19. The wider study: Samples representing acute and convalescent COVID-19 were sourced from the United States, Italy and Spain. From T cells, B-cell-depleted T cells, or PBMCs came the material, which was cDNA or gDNA.

The V segment lost 0 bases and the J segment 1 base; nucleotides outside the gene matches: 2. The CDR3 consists of 16 residues. Germline CDR1 reads MRHNA; CDR2 reads SNTAGT. How the authors handled the data: Amplification of reference gene primers provided the estimated nucleated cell counts. This table comes from immunoSEQ multiplex PCR, and its TCRdb copy is limited to in-frame clones, with some not included. V and J calls plus clone size are reproduced from that table; the DNA served to infer D and trimming. The sample includes 110,000 or so clones, about 85% seen only once; the top ten take more than 3.5%.

The J gene is TRBJ2-2, the V gene TRBV6-4; 7 nucleotides align to TRBD1. The origin of this receptor is a woman in her 70s with acute or convalescent COVID-19. The sample comprised peripheral blood. CDR3 residues: CASSDSGTENTGELFF. The CDR3 DNA reads as TGTGCCAGCAGTGACTCGGGGACAGAGAACACCGGGGAGCTGTTTTTT.